The T cell receptor beta chain under discussion was sequenced for a study of vaccination and CD4 T cells after COVID-19. As for the study in general: With a range of 35 to 161, the median interval from diagnosis to drawing post-COVID samples was 101 days.

On this clonotype: Its antigen is not known.

Stated treatment: approximately nine-day PBMC culture with coronavirus spike peptide pools or control peptides (ViraFEST assay). The positive PCR dates, which preceded the US Alpha, Beta and Delta variants, fell between March and December 2020. The Oncomine TCR Beta short-read assay generated sequence data from the DNA of cultured CD4+ T cells. TCRdb processed the PCR reads anew with MiXCR; each CDR3 protein has one entry. Among about 15,000 distinct CDR3 sequences listed, around half were seen once. CDR1 is SGHTA, CDR2 FQGNSA, per germline. V was trimmed by 1 base and J by 2 bases, leaving 9 bases between them. This CDR3 is built from 14 residues.

J is TRBJ2-7 and V is TRBV7-2; no firm D call. The receptor's source is a human donor who had recovered from COVID-19. Specimen: CD4+ T cells from blood, cultured in vitro, collected before SARS-CoV-2 vaccination. The CDR3 coding sequence is TGTGCCAGCAGCTTAGACTGGTTGACCTACGAGCAGTACTTC. Protein sequence: CASSLDWLTYEQYF.